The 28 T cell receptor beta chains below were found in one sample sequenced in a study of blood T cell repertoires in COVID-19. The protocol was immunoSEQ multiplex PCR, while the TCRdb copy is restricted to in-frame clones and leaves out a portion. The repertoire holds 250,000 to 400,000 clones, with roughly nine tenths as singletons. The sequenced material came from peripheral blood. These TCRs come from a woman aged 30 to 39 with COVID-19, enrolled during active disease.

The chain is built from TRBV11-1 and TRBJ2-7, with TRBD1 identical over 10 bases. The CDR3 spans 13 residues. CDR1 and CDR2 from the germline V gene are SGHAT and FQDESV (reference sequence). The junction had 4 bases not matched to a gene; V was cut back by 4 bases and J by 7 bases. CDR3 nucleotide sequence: TGTGCCAGCAGCTGGGACAGGGGTGGTGAGCAGTACTTC. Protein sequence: CASSWDRGGEQYF.

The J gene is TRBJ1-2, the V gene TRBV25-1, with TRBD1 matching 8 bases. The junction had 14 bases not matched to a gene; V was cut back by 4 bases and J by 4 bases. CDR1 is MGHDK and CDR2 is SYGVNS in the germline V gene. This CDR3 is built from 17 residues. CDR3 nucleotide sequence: TGTGCCAGCAGTGGGCCCTCGTCAGGGGGCTCTGGCTATGGCTACACCTTC. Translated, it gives CASSGPSSGGSGYGYTF.

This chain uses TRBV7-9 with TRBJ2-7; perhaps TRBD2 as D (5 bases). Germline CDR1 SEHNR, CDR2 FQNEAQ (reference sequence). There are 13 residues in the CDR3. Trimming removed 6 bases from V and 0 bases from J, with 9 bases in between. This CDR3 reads CASRRTPSYEQYF. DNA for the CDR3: TGTGCCAGCAGACGGACTCCCTCCTACGAGCAGTACTTC.

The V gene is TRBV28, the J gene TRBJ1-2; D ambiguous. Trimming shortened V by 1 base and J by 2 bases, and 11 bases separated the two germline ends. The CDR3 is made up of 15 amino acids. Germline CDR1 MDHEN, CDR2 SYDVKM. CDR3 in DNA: TGTGCCAGCAGTTTATCCGGGTCGATAAACTATGGCTACACCTTC. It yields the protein CASSLSGSINYGYTF.

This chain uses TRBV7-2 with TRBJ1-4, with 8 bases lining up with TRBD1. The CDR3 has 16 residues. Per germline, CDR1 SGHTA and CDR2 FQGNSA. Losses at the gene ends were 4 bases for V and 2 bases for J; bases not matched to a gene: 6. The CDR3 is CASSSSGQGTNEKLFF. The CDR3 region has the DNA TGTGCCAGCAGCTCCAGTGGACAGGGCACTAATGAAAAACTGTTTTTT.

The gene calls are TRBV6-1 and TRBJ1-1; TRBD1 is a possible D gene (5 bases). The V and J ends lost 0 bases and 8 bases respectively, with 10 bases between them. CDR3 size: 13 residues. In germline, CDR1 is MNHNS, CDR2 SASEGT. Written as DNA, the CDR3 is TGTGCCAGCAGTGAAGCGGGGCGCCGAGAAGCTTTCTTT. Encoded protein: CASSEAGRREAFF.

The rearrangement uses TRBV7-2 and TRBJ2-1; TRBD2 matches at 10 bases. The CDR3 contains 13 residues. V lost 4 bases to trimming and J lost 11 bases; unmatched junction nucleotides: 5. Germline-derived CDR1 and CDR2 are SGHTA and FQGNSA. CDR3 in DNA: TGTGCCAGCAGCTACCAGCGGGAGGGCCAGCAGTTCTTC. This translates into CASSYQREGQQFF.

CDR3 coding DNA: TGTGCCAGCACCGGGACTAGCCTCTCCGAGCAGTACTTC. Its translation is CASTGTSLSEQYF. This sequence joins TRBV7-9 and TRBJ2-7, with 9 positions matching TRBD2. The CDR3 spans 13 residues. The germline V gene encodes CDR1 SEHNR and CDR2 FQNEAQ (reference sequence). Trimming cost V 7 bases and J 6 bases; bases outside gene matches: 7.

The CDR3 is CASSGTMRILEQYF. The CDR3 nucleotides are TGTGCCAGCAGTGGAACGATGCGGATCCTCGAGCAGTACTTC. The chain couples TRBV2 to TRBJ2-7; D is unclear. The CDR3 extends over 14 amino acids. The V and J ends lost 4 bases and 6 bases respectively, with 16 bases between them. The germline gives CDR1 SNHLY, CDR2 FYNNEI. Full variable domain (outside the CDR3, taken from reference TRBV2 and TRBJ2-7): EPEVTQTPSHQVTQMGQEVILRCVPISNHLYFYWYRQILGQKVEFLVSFYNNEISEKSEIFDDQFSVERPDGSNFTLKIRSTKLEDSAMYFCASSGTMRILEQYFGPGTRLTVT.

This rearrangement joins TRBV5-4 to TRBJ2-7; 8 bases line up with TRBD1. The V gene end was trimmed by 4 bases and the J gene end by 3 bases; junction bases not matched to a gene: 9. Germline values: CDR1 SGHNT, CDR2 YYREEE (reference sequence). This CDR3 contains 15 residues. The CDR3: CASSISAGGLYEQYF. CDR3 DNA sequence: TGTGCCAGCAGCATATCGGCAGGGGGCCTCTACGAGCAGTACTTC.

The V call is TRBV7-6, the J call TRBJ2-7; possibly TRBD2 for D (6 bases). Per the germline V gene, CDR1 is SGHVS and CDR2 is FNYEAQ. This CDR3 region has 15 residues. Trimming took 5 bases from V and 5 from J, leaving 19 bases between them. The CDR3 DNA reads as TGTGCCAGCAGCCCCTCGGGGGTCTGGAGGAACGAGCAGTACTTC. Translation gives CASSPSGVWRNEQYF.

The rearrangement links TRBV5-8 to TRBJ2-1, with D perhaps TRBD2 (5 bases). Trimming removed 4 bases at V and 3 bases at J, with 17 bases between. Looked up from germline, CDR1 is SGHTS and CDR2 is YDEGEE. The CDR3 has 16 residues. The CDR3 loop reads CASSPSLGSLYNEQFF. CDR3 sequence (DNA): TGTGCCAGCAGCCCTTCACTAGGGTCCCTCTACAATGAGCAGTTCTTC.

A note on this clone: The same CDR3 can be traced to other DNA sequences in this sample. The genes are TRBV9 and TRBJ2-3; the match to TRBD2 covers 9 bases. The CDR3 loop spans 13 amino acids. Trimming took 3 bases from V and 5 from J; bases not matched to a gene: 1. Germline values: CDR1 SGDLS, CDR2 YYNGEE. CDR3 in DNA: TGTGCCAGCAGCGGAGCGGGGGGAGATACGCAGTATTTT. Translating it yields CASSGAGGDTQYF. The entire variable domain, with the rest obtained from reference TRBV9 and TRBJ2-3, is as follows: DSGVTQTPKHLITATGQRVTLRCSPRSGDLSVYWYQQSLDQGLQFLIQYYNGEERAKGNILERFSAQQFPDLHSELNLSSLELGDSALYFCASSGAGGDTQYFGPGTRLTVL.

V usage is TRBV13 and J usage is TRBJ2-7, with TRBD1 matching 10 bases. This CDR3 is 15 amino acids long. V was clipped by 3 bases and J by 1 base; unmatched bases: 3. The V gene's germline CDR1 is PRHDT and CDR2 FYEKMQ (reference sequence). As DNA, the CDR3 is TGTGCCAGCAGCTTCCGGGACAGGGGTTCCTACGAGCAGTACTTC. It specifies CASSFRDRGSYEQYF.

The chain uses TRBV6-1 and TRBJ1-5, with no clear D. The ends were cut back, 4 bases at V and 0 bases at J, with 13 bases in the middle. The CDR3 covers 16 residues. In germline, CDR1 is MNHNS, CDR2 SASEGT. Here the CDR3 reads CASSVRIAYSNQPQHF. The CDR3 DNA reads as TGTGCCAGCAGTGTTCGCATTGCCTATAGCAATCAGCCCCAGCATTTT.

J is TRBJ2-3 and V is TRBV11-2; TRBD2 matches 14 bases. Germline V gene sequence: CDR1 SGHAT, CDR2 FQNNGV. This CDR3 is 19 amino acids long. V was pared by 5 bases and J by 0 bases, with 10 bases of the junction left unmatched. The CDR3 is CASSPGTSGSTLSTDTQYF. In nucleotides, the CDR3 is TGTGCCAGCAGCCCCGGGACTAGCGGGAGTACACTAAGCACAGATACGCAGTATTTT.

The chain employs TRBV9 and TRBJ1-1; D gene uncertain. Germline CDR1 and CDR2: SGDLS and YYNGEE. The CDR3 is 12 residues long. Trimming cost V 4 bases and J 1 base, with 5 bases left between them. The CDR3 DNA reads TGTGCCAGCAGCCTACCGAACACTGAAGCTTTCTTT. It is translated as CASSLPNTEAFF.

CDR3 amino acids: CASNHRGESYNEQFF. CDR3 nucleotide sequence: TGTGCCAGCAATCACAGGGGGGAGTCCTACAATGAGCAGTTCTTC. This rearrangement joins TRBV5-4 to TRBJ2-1; TRBD1 matches at 8 bases. Trimming at V came to 6 bases and at J to 1 base, leaving 6 bases not matched to a gene. CDR1 and CDR2 from the germline V gene are SGHNT and YYREEE (reference sequence). The CDR3 runs 15 residues. Full variable domain (rest looked up from reference TRBV5-4 and TRBJ2-1): ETGVTQSPTHLIKTRGQQVTLRCSSQSGHNTVSWYQQALGQGPQFIFQYYREEENGRGNFPPRFSGLQFPNYSSELNVNALELDDSALYLCASNHRGESYNEQFFGPGTRLTVL.

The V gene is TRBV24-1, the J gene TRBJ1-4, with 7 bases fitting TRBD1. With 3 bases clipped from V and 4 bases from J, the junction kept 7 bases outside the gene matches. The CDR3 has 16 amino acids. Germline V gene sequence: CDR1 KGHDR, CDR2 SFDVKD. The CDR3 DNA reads TGTGCCACCAGTGATCCTCGACAGGGAGGTAATGAAAAACTGTTTTTT. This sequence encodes CATSDPRQGGNEKLFF.

This CDR3 is CASSSGTSGTSSYEQYF. As DNA, the CDR3 is TGTGCCAGCAGCTCTGGGACTAGCGGAACCTCCTCCTACGAGCAGTACTTC. This chain links TRBV5-4 with TRBJ2-7; TRBD2 agrees at 11 bases. This CDR3 is built from 17 residues. Germline-derived CDR1 and CDR2 are SGHNT and YYREEE (reference sequence). The J segment lost 0 bases and the V segment lost 3 bases, leaving 8 bases of the junction unmatched.

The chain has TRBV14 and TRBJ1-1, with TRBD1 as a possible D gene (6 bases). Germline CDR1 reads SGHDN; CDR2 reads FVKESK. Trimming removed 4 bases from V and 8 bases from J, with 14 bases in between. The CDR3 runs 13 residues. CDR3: CASSLLQGLEAFF. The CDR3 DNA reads TGTGCCAGCAGCCTATTACAGGGCTTGGAAGCTTTCTTT.

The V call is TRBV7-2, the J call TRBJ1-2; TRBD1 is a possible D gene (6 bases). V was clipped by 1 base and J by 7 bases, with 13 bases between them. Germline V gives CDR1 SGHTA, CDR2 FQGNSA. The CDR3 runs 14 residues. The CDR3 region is CASSLDQGLGGYTF. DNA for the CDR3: TGTGCCAGCAGCTTAGATCAGGGGTTGGGTGGCTACACCTTC.

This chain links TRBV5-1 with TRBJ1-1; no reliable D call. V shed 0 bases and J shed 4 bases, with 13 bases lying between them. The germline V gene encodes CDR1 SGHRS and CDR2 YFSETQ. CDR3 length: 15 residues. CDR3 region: CASSLELEAGTEAFF. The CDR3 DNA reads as TGCGCCAGCAGCTTGGAACTGGAGGCCGGCACTGAAGCTTTCTTT.

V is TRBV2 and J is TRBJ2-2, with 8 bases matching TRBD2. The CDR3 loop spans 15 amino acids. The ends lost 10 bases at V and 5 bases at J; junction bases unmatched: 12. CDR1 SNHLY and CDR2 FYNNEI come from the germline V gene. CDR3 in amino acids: CAIAIAGRGTGELFF. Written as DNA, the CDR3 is TGTGCCATCGCAATAGCGGGGAGGGGGACCGGGGAGCTGTTTTTT.

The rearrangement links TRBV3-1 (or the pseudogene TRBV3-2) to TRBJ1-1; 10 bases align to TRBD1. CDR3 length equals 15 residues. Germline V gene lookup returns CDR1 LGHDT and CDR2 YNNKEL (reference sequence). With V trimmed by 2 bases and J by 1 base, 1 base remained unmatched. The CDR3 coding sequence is TGTGCCAGCAGCCAATGGGACAGGGGGAACACTGAAGCTTTCTTT. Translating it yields CASSQWDRGNTEAFF.

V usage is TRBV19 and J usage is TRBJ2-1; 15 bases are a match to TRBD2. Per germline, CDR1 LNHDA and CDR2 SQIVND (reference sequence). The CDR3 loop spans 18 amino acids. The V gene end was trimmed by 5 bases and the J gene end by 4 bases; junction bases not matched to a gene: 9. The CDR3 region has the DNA TGTGCCAGTAGTCCCGGACTAGCGGGAGGGCCGATTTACAATGAGCAGTTCTTC. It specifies CASSPGLAGGPIYNEQFF.

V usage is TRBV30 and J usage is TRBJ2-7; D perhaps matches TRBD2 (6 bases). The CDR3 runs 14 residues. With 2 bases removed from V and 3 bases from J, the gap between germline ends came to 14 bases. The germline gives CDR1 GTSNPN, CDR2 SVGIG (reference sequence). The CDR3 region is CAWSSPGLGYEQYF. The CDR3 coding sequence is TGTGCCTGGAGTTCCCCGGGACTGGGCTACGAGCAGTACTTC.

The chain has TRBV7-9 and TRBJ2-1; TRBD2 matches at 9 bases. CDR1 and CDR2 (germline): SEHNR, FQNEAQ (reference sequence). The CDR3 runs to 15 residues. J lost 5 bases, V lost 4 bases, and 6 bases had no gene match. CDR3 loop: CASSSLAGLDNEQFF. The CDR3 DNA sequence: TGTGCCAGCAGCTCTCTAGCGGGACTCGACAATGAGCAGTTCTTC.